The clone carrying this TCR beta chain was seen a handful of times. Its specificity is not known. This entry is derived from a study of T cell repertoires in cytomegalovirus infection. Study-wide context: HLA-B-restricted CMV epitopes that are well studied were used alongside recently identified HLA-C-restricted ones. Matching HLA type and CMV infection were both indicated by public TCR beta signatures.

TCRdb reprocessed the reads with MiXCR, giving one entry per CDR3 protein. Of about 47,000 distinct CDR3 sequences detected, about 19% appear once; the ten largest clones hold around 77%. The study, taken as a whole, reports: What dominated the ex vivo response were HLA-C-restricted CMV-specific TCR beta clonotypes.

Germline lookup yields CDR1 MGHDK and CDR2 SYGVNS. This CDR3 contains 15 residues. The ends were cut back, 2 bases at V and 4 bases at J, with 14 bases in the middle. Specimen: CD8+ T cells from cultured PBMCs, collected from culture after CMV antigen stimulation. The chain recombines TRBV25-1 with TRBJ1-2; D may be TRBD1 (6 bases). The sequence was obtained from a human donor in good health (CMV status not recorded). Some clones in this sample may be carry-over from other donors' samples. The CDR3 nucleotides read TGTGCCAGCAGTGAAAGTAACAGGGTCGGCTATGGCTACACCTTC. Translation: CASSESNRVGYGYTF.